This is a list of T cell receptor beta chains from one sample in a study of human T cells and chemical hapten exposure. One entry per CDR3 protein results from TCRdb running MiXCR on the RACE reads. Of 43,000 or so distinct CDR3 sequences listed, 4.3% are singletons. Sequencing was performed on whole blood. All receptors come from a female donor in good health. Some clones in this sample may be carry-over from other donors' samples. Each CDR3 is given with its conserved first and last residue. D genes are given only for firm matches. Clone size is stated in some rows and not others, as once, few, many or a class when expanded.

cdr3_length	d_call	v_call	j_call	clone_size	cdr3_aa	cdr3_nt
13	.	TRBV6-4	TRBJ2-1	many	CASSPGGENEQFF	TGTGCCAGCAGTCCCGGGGGCGAAAATGAGCAGTTCTTC
17	.	TRBV20-1	TRBJ1-1	many	CSASPWATVLLRTEAFF	TGCAGTGCTAGTCCCTGGGCGACAGTACTATTGCGGACTGAAGCTTTCTTT
13	.	TRBV12-3/TRBV12-4	TRBJ2-7	many	CASRLSGPYEQYF	TGTGCCAGCAGGTTGTCGGGGCCCTACGAGCAGTACTTC
15	TRBD1	TRBV7-2	TRBJ1-4	.	CASRSGTGIDEKLFF	TGTGCCAGCAGGTCCGGGACAGGGATCGACGAAAAACTGTTTTTT
18	.	TRBV27	TRBJ2-2	many	CASSLYGGGTGNHGELFF	TGTGCCAGCAGCCTTTATGGGGGTGGGACGGGGAATCACGGGGAGCTGTTTTTT
13	TRBD1	TRBV5-5	TRBJ2-7	many	CASSIGGVDEQYF	TGTGCCAGCAGCATAGGGGGCGTGGACGAGCAGTACTTC
16	TRBD1	TRBV7-9	TRBJ1-5	many	CASSLEDRGKNQPQHF	TGTGCCAGCAGCTTAGAGGACAGGGGGAAAAATCAGCCCCAGCATTTT
12	TRBD2	TRBV28	TRBJ2-7	many	CASEGLLYEQYF	TGTGCCAGCGAGGGACTACTCTACGAGCAGTACTTC
16	TRBD1	TRBV2	TRBJ1-6	many	CASRTTGGNNNSPLHF	TGTGCCAGCAGAACTACAGGGGGCAATAATAATTCACCCCTCCACTTT
13	.	TRBV19	TRBJ1-5	few	CARAGGSNQPQHF	TGTGCCAGAGCTGGGGGATCAAATCAGCCCCAGCATTTT
12	.	TRBV20-1	TRBJ1-1	many	CSAIVRRGEAFF	TGCAGTGCTATTGTCCGTCGGGGTGAAGCTTTCTTT
15	.	TRBV27	TRBJ1-4	few	CASSSRQSTNEKLFF	TGTGCCAGCAGTTCTCGACAGTCAACTAATGAAAAACTGTTTTTT
14	TRBD1	TRBV5-1	TRBJ1-6	many	CASSSRTGHSPLHF	TGCGCCAGCAGCTCGAGGACAGGGCATTCACCCCTCCACTTT
13	.	TRBV18	TRBJ1-2	.	CASSPGADYGYTF	TGTGCCAGCTCACCAGGGGCTGACTATGGCTACACCTTC
14	.	TRBV6-6	TRBJ1-4	many	CASSYRQAREKLFF	TGTGCCAGCAGTTACAGGCAGGCCCGAGAAAAACTGTTTTTT
15	.	TRBV6-5	TRBJ1-1	.	CASSYRGWRTTEAFF	TGTGCCAGCAGTTACAGGGGTTGGAGAACAACTGAAGCTTTCTTT
17	TRBD1	TRBV2	TRBJ1-6	many	CASIRDRGVLVNSPLHF	TGTGCCAGCATACGGGACAGGGGGGTATTGGTTAATTCACCCCTCCACTTT
18	TRBD1	TRBV3-1	TRBJ1-1	many	CASSPKGRQGPMNTEAFF	TGTGCCAGCAGCCCAAAAGGTAGACAGGGCCCTATGAACACTGAAGCTTTCTTT
14	TRBD2	TRBV20-1	TRBJ2-3	many	CSARLGGGPDTQYF	TGCAGTGCTAGGTTGGGGGGGGGTCCAGATACGCAGTATTTT
13	.	TRBV5-1	TRBJ2-3	.	CASSRELEDTQYF	TGCGCCAGCAGCAGGGAGCTCGAAGATACGCAGTATTTT
13	.	TRBV5-1	TRBJ1-5	.	CASSLQPNQPQHF	TGCGCCAGCAGCCTACAGCCCAATCAGCCCCAGCATTTT
17	.	TRBV7-9	TRBJ2-2	many	CASSLGAGAAVKGELFF	TGTGCCAGCAGCTTGGGCGCGGGGGCTGCAGTCAAGGGGGAGCTGTTTTTT
11	.	TRBV20-1	TRBJ2-3	many	CSASLTDTQYF	TGCAGTGCTAGCCTCACAGATACGCAGTATTTT
18	TRBD2	TRBV28	TRBJ2-7	many	CASSFEFGLAARTYEQYF	TGTGCCAGCAGTTTCGAGTTCGGACTAGCGGCGCGAACCTACGAGCAGTACTTC